The sequence of this T cell receptor (beta chain) was determined in a study of cytomegalovirus exposure and HLA in healthy donors. Points from the study as a whole: It was assumed in the presence/absence analyses that sequencing depth was roughly uniform across donors. Most TCR sequences proved rare, with some public TCRs found in many donors. Among TCR beta chains, those listed as cytomegalovirus-associated numbered approximately 150.

Amplification used 60 Vbeta primers and 13 Jbeta primers. The protocol was immunoSEQ multiplex PCR, while the TCRdb copy is restricted to in-frame clones and leaves out a portion. The data contain approximately 160,000 clones, 65% to 85% of them seen just once; the ten biggest clones take up approximately 6.8%. This clone was detected a few times. Its specificity is unknown. Sequencing was performed on PBMCs. This sequence was found in a woman aged 40 to 49 in good health and CMV-seropositive.

CDR3 sequence (DNA): TGTGCCAGCAGACCGACTAGCGGGGGGGCTGTGTTCACCGAGCAGTACTTC. Translating it yields CASRPTSGGAVFTEQYF. V is TRBV28 and J is TRBJ2-7; 14 nucleotides agree with TRBD2. The junction had 13 bases not matched to a gene; V was cut back by 6 bases and J by 6 bases. The germline CDR1 and CDR2 sequences are MDHEN and SYDVKM. The CDR3 totals 17 residues.